This TCR beta chain derives from a study of PD-1 blockade in classical Hodgkin lymphoma. Study-level results: Complete responders showed a baseline diversity that resembled the diversity of newly diagnosed patients. Excluded were patients who started nivolumab under 1 year after ASCT, a group that had lower diversity.

The germline gives CDR1 MNHEY, CDR2 SVGAGI. The CDR3 spans 16 residues. The V end was cut by 0 bases, the J end by 2 bases, with 8 bases between. Details on this clone: Its antigen remains unidentified.

Clones were read by immunoSEQ multiplex PCR, and TCRdb kept only the in-frame ones, dropping some. The sample holds 39,000 or so clones; 70% to 90% are singletons and the top ten take around 5%. Brentuximab vedotin exposure varied, and every patient relapsed after autologous stem cell transplantation. This receptor was identified in a human donor with classical Hodgkin lymphoma. The chain recombines TRBV6-5 with TRBJ2-6; TRBD2 might be the D (5 bases). The source was peripheral blood mononuclear cells (PBMCs), collected before the second cycle of nivolumab. This CDR3 reads CASSYSERAGANVLTF. CDR3 sequence (DNA): TGTGCCAGCAGTTACTCAGAGAGGGCTGGGGCCAACGTCCTGACTTTC.